The TCR beta chain described here comes from a study of post-analysis software for immune sequencing data. The study's findings and limits: Significantly decreased normalized Chao1 diversity was recorded for multiple sclerosis patients relative to controls.

Unique molecular identifiers were built into the TCR beta cDNA libraries. One entry per CDR3 protein, called by TCRdb with MiXCR from the PCR reads. The data show 650,000 to 850,000 distinct CDR3 sequences, roughly 50% seen once. Concerning this clonotype: The antigen is unknown.

The specimen sequenced was blood. This TCR was sampled from a girl under 18 with multiple sclerosis.

The CDR3 region has the DNA TGCGCCAGCAGCTTGAGCGCGCAAAGGAGGACTGAGCAGTTCTTC. This encodes CASSLSAQRRTEQFF. The chain employs TRBV5-1 and TRBJ2-1; D may be TRBD2 (5 bases). The length of the CDR3 is 15 residues. The V gene's germline CDR1 is SGHRS and CDR2 YFSETQ. With 1 base removed from V and 9 bases from J, the gap between germline ends came to 17 bases.